A selection of T cell receptor beta chains follows, all from one sample in a study of regulatory T cells in long-lasting Graves disease. TCRdb re-called the multiplex PCR reads with MiXCR, one entry per CDR3 protein. This sample has 700,000 or so distinct CDR3 sequences, with around 30% found just once. The material sequenced was peripheral blood mononuclear cells (PBMCs), taken when the disease was refractory, from a patient treated with antithyroid drugs. The receptors stem from a female donor with Graves disease. The CDR3 runs from the conserved cysteine through the conserved F or W. The D gene is left open where the match is weak. Clone sizes are given selectively: once, few, many, or a class where the clone is expanded.

TRBJ1-1	few	TRBD1	TRBV12-3/TRBV12-4	CASSFTDRVLRTEAFF	TGTGCCAGCAGTTTTACGGACAGGGTTCTTCGCACTGAAGCTTTCTTT
TRBJ1-2	few	-	TRBV5-1	CASSLASSSGPRRPYYGYTF	TGCGCCAGCAGCTTGGCCTCTTCCTCCGGCCCCCGTCGACCATACTATGGCTACACCTTC
TRBJ2-7	-	-	TRBV5-1	CASSPYDTYEQYF	TGCGCCAGCAGCCCATACGATACCTACGAGCAGTACTTC
TRBJ1-5	few	-	TRBV19	CASSIGVSNQPQHF	TGTGCCAGTAGTATCGGGGTTAGCAATCAGCCCCAGCATTTT
TRBJ2-5	many	TRBD2	TRBV2	CASGPSGIQETQYF	TGTGCCAGCGGACCTAGCGGAATCCAAGAGACCCAGTACTTC
TRBJ2-3	-	TRBD2	TRBV7-9	CASSLSAGVADTQYF	TGTGCCAGCAGCTTATCGGCGGGAGTGGCAGATACGCAGTATTTT
TRBJ1-2	-	TRBD1	TRBV2	CASSGTDRDIRGYTF	TGTGCCAGCAGCGGAACGGACAGGGATATTAGGGGCTACACCTTC
TRBJ2-3	-	TRBD1	TRBV10-3	CAIRFGQAHTDTQYF	TGTGCCATCAGATTCGGACAGGCCCACACAGATACGCAGTATTTT
TRBJ2-7	few	-	TRBV19	CASSITVATYEQYF	TGTGCCAGTAGTATCACAGTAGCGACCTACGAGCAGTACTTC
TRBJ2-5	few	-	TRBV29-1	CSVELGRGPQETQYF	TGCAGCGTTGAACTGGGGCGGGGGCCCCAAGAGACCCAGTACTTC
TRBJ1-5	few	-	TRBV28	CASSLGGVEQPQHF	TGTGCCAGCAGTTTAGGAGGGGTCGAGCAGCCCCAGCATTTT
TRBJ2-7	-	-	TRBV27	CASSEHEQGFEQYF	TGTGCCAGCAGTGAACACGAACAGGGATTCGAGCAGTACTTC
TRBJ1-1	few	TRBD1	TRBV6-2/TRBV6-3	CASSYYDRVGTEAFF	TGTGCCAGCAGTTACTACGACAGGGTGGGCACTGAAGCTTTCTTT
TRBJ2-2	-	TRBD2	TRBV24-1	CATSRGLAGGPAGELFF	TGTGCCACCAGTCGCGGACTAGCGGGAGGGCCTGCCGGGGAGCTGTTTTTT
TRBJ2-7	-	-	TRBV7-6	CASSLGDTTYEQYF	TGTGCCAGCAGCTTAGGGGACACCACCTACGAGCAGTACTTC
TRBJ1-1	-	-	TRBV15	CATSLVNTEAFF	TGTGCCACCAGCTTAGTGAACACTGAAGCTTTCTTT
TRBJ1-4	many	-	TRBV28	CASSLGGIDEKLFF	TGTGCCAGCAGTTTGGGGGGGATTGATGAAAAACTGTTTTTT
TRBJ2-1	-	TRBD2	TRBV4-2	CASSQTSGRINEQFF	TGTGCCAGCAGCCAGACTAGCGGGAGAATTAATGAGCAGTTCTTC
TRBJ1-5	once	-	TRBV20-1	CSAAGQHSNQPQHF	TGCAGTGCCGCCGGACAGCATAGCAATCAGCCCCAGCATTTT
TRBJ1-5	-	-	TRBV6-1	CASRPITGFNQPQHF	TGTGCCAGCAGACCCATCACAGGGTTCAATCAGCCCCAGCATTTT
TRBJ1-2	few	TRBD1	TRBV11-2	CASSLPRGQGHYGYTF	TGTGCCAGCAGCTTACCCCGAGGACAGGGGCACTATGGCTACACCTTC
TRBJ1-6	few	-	TRBV7-2	CASSLVVLGASSYNSPLHF	TGTGCCAGCAGCTTAGTAGTTCTGGGGGCGAGCTCCTATAATTCACCCCTCCACTTT
TRBJ1-1	many	-	TRBV6-5	CASSYTTNTEAFF	TGTGCCAGCAGTTACACGACGAACACTGAAGCTTTCTTT
TRBJ2-2	many	TRBD2	TRBV2	CASTLLAANTGELFF	TGTGCCAGCACACTACTAGCGGCTAACACCGGGGAGCTGTTTTTT
TRBJ1-2	-	TRBD1	TRBV28	CASTSTGGYYGYTF	TGTGCCAGCACTTCGACAGGGGGCTACTATGGCTACACCTTC
TRBJ1-3	few	-	TRBV28	CASRAGPRTGNTIYF	TGTGCCAGCAGGGCGGGACCCAGGACGGGAAACACCATATATTTT
TRBJ2-7	-	TRBD1	TRBV5-1	CASKERTGGEQYF	TGCGCCAGCAAAGAGCGGACAGGGGGCGAGCAGTACTTC
TRBJ1-2	many	TRBD1	TRBV29-1	CSVETGLSYGYTF	TGCAGCGTTGAGACAGGGTTGTCCTATGGCTACACCTTC
TRBJ2-7	-	-	TRBV3-1	CASSRGTRNEQYF	TGTGCCAGCAGCAGGGGGACGAGAAACGAGCAGTACTTC
TRBJ1-2	-	-	TRBV30	CAWSATSRNYHGYTF	TGTGCCTGGAGTGCGACAAGCCGAAACTATCATGGCTACACCTTC
TRBJ2-7	-	-	TRBV20-1	CSAGSGVSYEQYF	TGCAGTGCGGGAAGCGGAGTTTCCTACGAGCAGTACTTC
TRBJ1-2	many	-	TRBV28	CASSLPGNGYTF	TGTGCCAGCAGCCTCCCCGGGAATGGCTACACCTTC
TRBJ1-1	once	-	TRBV20-1	CSARGAEYTEAFF	TGCAGTGCTAGGGGGGCGGAGTACACTGAAGCTTTCTTT
TRBJ1-6	-	-	TRBV6-9	CASSYLAGNSPLHF	TGTGCCAGCAGTTATCTCGCCGGGAATTCACCCCTCCACTTT
TRBJ1-3	few	-	TRBV10-3	CAISESKGSSGNTIYF	TGTGCCATCAGTGAGTCGAAGGGATCCTCTGGAAACACCATATATTTT
TRBJ2-3	-	-	TRBV30	CAWNVGEADTQYF	TGTGCCTGGAATGTGGGGGAGGCAGATACGCAGTATTTT
TRBJ2-7	-	-	TRBV19	CASSKTVFSSYEQYF	TGTGCCAGTAGTAAAACAGTTTTTAGCTCCTACGAGCAGTACTTC
TRBJ2-7	-	-	TRBV5-1	CASSSGPLEQYF	TGTGCCAGCAGCTCAGGTCCTTTAGAGCAGTACTTC
TRBJ2-7	-	-	TRBV29-1	CSVVPNGGIEQYF	TGCAGCGTTGTCCCTAATGGGGGAATCGAGCAGTACTTC
TRBJ1-2	few	-	TRBV29-1	CSVGARGYTF	TGCAGCGTGGGGGCCCGAGGCTACACCTTC
TRBJ1-6	many	TRBD1	TRBV28	CASSLTGTNSPLHF	TGTGCCAGCAGTTTGACAGGGACTAATTCACCCCTCCACTTT
TRBJ1-1	few	-	TRBV3-1	CASSQDPTEAFF	TGTGCCAGCAGCCAAGACCCCACTGAAGCTTTCTTT
TRBJ2-7	-	-	TRBV3-1	CASSQPGITYEQYF	TGTGCCAGCAGCCAACCCGGAATTACCTACGAGCAGTACTTC
TRBJ1-1	-	TRBD1	TRBV5-1	CASSYRPGGGNTEAFF	TGCGCCAGCAGCTACCGGCCAGGGGGCGGTAACACTGAAGCTTTCTTT
TRBJ2-7	-	-	TRBV10-1	CASSESLGYHEQYF	TGCGCCAGCAGTGAGTCGTTGGGATATCACGAGCAGTACTTC
TRBJ2-4	-	-	TRBV28	CASSPQGRLIQYF	TGTGCCAGCAGCCCTCAGGGGCGGCTGATTCAGTACTTC
TRBJ2-2	-	-	TRBV9	CASSEQGALVTGELFF	TGTGCCAGCAGCGAACAGGGTGCCCTGGTCACCGGGGAGCTGTTTTTT
TRBJ2-7	-	-	TRBV29-1	CSVGDTHEQYF	TGCAGCGTTGGAGATACCCACGAGCAGTACTTC
TRBJ2-7	few	-	TRBV11-2	CASSPRPQAAYEQYF	TGTGCCAGCAGCCCAAGGCCACAGGCTGCCTACGAGCAGTACTTC
TRBJ2-5	-	TRBD2	TRBV20-1	CSAERTSGAETQYF	TGCAGTGCAGAGAGGACTAGCGGGGCGGAGACCCAGTACTTC